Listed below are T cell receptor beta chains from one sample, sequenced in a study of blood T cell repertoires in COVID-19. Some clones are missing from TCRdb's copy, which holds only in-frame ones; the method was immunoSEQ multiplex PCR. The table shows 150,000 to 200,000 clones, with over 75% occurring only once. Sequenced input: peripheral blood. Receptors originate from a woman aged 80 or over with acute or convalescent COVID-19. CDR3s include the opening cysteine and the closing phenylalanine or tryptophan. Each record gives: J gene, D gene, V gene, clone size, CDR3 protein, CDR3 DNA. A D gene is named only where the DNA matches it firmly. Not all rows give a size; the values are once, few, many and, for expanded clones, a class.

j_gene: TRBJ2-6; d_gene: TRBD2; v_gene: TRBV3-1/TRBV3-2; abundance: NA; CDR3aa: CASSQRGVAGANVLTF; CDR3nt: TGTGCCAGCAGCCAACGGGGGGTGGCTGGGGCCAACGTCCTGACTTTC
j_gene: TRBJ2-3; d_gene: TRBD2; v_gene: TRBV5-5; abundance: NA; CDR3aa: CASSPKGTSGSQDTQYF; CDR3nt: TGTGCCAGCAGCCCAAAGGGGACTAGCGGGAGCCAGGATACGCAGTATTTT
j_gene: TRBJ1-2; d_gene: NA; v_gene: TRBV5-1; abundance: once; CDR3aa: CASSLHGGPNYGYTF; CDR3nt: TGCGCCAGCAGCTTGCACGGCGGCCCTAACTATGGCTACACCTTC
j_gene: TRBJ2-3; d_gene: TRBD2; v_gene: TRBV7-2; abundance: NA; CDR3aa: CASSTRGGQDTQYF; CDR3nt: TGTGCCAGCAGTACTCGGGGGGGCCAGGATACGCAGTATTTT
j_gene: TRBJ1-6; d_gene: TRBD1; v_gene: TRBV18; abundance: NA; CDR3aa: CASSRAGQTSSPLHF; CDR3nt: TGTGCCAGCTCCCGCGCGGGACAGACCTCTTCCCCCCTCCACTTT
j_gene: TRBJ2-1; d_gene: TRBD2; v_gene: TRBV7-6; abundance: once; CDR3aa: CASSPVSGRSYNEQFF; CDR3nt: TGTGCCAGCAGCCCCGTTAGCGGGAGGTCCTACAATGAGCAGTTCTTC
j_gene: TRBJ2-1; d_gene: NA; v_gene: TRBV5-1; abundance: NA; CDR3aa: CASSLGRSGSGQFF; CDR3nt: TGCGCCAGCAGCTTGGGTAGGTCGGGGAGCGGGCAGTTCTTC
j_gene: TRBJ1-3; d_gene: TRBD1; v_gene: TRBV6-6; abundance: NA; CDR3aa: CASTQQGGVVAIYF; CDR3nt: TGTGCCAGCACCCAACAGGGGGGGGTGGTTGCCATATATTTT
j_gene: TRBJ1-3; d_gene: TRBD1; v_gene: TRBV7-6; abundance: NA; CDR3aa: CASSLEGQGGGNTIYF; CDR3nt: TGTGCCAGCAGCTTAGAAGGACAGGGGGGAGGAAACACCATATATTTT
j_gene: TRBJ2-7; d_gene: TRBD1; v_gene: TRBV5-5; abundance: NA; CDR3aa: CASSQSRDRSIEQYF; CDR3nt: TGTGCCAGCAGCCAAAGCCGGGACAGGTCCATCGAGCAGTACTTC
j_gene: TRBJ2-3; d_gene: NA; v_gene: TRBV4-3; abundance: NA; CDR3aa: CASSRVTSTDTQYF; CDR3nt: TGCGCCAGCAGCCGAGTGACTAGCACAGATACGCAGTATTTT
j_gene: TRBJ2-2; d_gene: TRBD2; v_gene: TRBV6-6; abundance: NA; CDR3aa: CASSPLSGVDTGELFF; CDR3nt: TGTGCCAGCAGTCCTCTTAGCGGGGTTGACACCGGGGAGCTGTTTTTT
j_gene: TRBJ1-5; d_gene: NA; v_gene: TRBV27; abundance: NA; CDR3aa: CASRGTSAQPQHF; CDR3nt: TGTGCCAGCAGGGGTACGTCAGCGCAGCCCCAGCATTTT
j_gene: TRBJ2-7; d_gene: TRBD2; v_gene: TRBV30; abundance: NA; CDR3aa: CAWSFTSGRTEQYF; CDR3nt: TGTGCCTGGAGTTTCACGAGCGGGAGGACCGAGCAGTACTTC
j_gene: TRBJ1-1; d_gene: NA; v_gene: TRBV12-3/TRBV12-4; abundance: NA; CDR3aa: CATAPGVTEAFF; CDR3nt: TGTGCCACCGCCCCGGGGGTGACTGAAGCTTTCTTT
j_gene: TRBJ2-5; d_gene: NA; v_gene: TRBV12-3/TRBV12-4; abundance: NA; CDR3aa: CASGGGETQYF; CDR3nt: TGTGCCAGTGGGGGAGGAGAGACCCAGTACTTC
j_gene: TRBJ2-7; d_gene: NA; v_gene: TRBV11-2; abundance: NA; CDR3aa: CASSLGVSGSYEQYF; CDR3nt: TGTGCCAGCAGCTTAGGAGTTAGCGGTTCCTACGAGCAGTACTTC
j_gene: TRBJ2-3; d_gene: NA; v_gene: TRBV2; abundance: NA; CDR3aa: CASSGVGSTDTQYF; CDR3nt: TGTGCCAGCAGTGGGGTCGGGAGCACAGATACGCAGTATTTT
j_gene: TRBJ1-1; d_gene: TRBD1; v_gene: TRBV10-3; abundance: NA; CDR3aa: CAIMWAGGTEAFF; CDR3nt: TGTGCCATCATGTGGGCAGGGGGCACTGAAGCTTTCTTT
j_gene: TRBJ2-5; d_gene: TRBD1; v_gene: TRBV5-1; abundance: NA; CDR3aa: CASSVGTVQETQYF; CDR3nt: TGCGCCAGCAGCGTTGGGACAGTCCAAGAGACCCAGTACTTC
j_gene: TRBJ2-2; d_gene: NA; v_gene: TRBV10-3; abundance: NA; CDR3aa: CAIEAANTGELFF; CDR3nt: TGTGCCATCGAGGCGGCGAACACCGGGGAGCTGTTTTTT
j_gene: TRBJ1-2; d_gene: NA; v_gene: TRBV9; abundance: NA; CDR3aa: CASSVQAGAIYGYTF; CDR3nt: TGTGCCAGCAGCGTACAGGCAGGGGCGATCTATGGCTACACCTTC
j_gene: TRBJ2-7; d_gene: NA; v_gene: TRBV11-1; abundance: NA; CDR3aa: CASSSDYSYEQYF; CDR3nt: TGTGCCAGCAGCTCCGACTACTCCTACGAGCAGTACTTC
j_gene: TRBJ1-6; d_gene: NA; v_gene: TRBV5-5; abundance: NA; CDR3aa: CASSNLLDSYNSPLHF; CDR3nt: TGTGCCAGCAGCAATCTCCTCGACAGCTATAATTCACCCCTCCACTTT
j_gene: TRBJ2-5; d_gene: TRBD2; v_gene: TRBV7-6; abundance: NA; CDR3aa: CASSPGTSGGGETQYF; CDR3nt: TGTGCCAGCAGCCCCGGGACTAGCGGGGGTGGGGAGACCCAGTACTTC
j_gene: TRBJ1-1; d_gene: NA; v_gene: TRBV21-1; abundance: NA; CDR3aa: CASSKVAVKNTEAFF; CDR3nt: TGTGCCAGCAGCAAAGTGGCAGTGAAGAACACTGAAGCTTTCTTT
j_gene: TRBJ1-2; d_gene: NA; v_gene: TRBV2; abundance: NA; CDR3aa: CASSAESYGYTF; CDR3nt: TGTGCCAGCAGTGCTGAGAGCTATGGCTACACCTTC